A selection of T cell receptor beta chains follows, all from one sample in a study of T cells after yellow fever vaccination. TCRdb independently ran MiXCR on the 5' RACE reads; one entry per CDR3 protein. The sample lists a few hundred thousand distinct CDR3 sequences; approximately 3.9% were seen once. The sample in question was PBMCs, obtained 5 days after the yellow fever booster vaccination. The receptors shown here come from a young man who received the YFV17D yellow fever vaccine. The CDR3 runs from the conserved cysteine through the conserved F or W. Each record gives: CDR3 protein, CDR3 DNA, clone size, D gene, V gene, J gene. D genes are given only for firm matches. Rows may omit the clone size; those that give it use once, few, many or a size class.

CDR3aa: CASSYSTVMRNPQYF
CDR3nt: TGTGCCAGCAGTTACTCGACGGTTATGAGAAACCCCCAGTACTTC
abundance: few
d_gene: .
v_gene: TRBV6-5
j_gene: TRBJ2-7

CDR3aa: CASSRQEAENQPQHF
CDR3nt: TGTGCCAGCTCACGACAGGAGGCAGAGAATCAGCCCCAGCATTTT
abundance: many
d_gene: .
v_gene: TRBV18
j_gene: TRBJ1-5

CDR3aa: CASSLAGREAFF
CDR3nt: TGTGCCAGCAGCTTGGCCGGACGGGAAGCTTTCTTT
abundance: few
d_gene: .
v_gene: TRBV5-4
j_gene: TRBJ1-1

CDR3aa: CASSTGELNTEAFF
CDR3nt: TGTGCCAGCAGCACCGGGGAATTGAACACTGAAGCTTTCTTT
abundance: many
d_gene: .
v_gene: TRBV7-8
j_gene: TRBJ1-1

CDR3aa: CASSLVGWGRSSGELFF
CDR3nt: TGTGCCAGCAGCTTAGTCGGTTGGGGCAGGTCATCCGGGGAGCTGTTTTTT
abundance: .
d_gene: .
v_gene: TRBV7-6
j_gene: TRBJ2-2

CDR3aa: CASSLRDRGLSGDNSPLHF
CDR3nt: TGTGCCAGCAGCCTCCGGGACAGGGGACTATCTGGGGATAATTCACCCCTCCACTTT
abundance: .
d_gene: TRBD1
v_gene: TRBV9
j_gene: TRBJ1-6

CDR3aa: CATRGGNTGELFF
CDR3nt: TGTGCCACTAGGGGCGGGAACACCGGGGAGCTGTTTTTT
abundance: .
d_gene: .
v_gene: TRBV15
j_gene: TRBJ2-2

CDR3aa: CASSYRRGGDYGYTF
CDR3nt: TGTGCCAGCAGTTACAGGAGAGGGGGCGACTATGGCTACACCTTC
abundance: .
d_gene: TRBD1
v_gene: TRBV6-5
j_gene: TRBJ1-2

CDR3aa: CASSLVIDEQFF
CDR3nt: TGTGCCAGCAGCTTAGTCATAGATGAGCAGTTCTTC
abundance: .
d_gene: .
v_gene: TRBV11-2
j_gene: TRBJ2-1

CDR3aa: CASSQGWASTHEQYF
CDR3nt: TGCGCCAGCAGCCAAGGATGGGCCTCGACCCACGAGCAGTACTTC
abundance: many
d_gene: .
v_gene: TRBV4-3
j_gene: TRBJ2-7